This is a list of T cell receptor beta chains from one sample in a study of T cell repertoires in cytomegalovirus infection. TCRdb passed the reads through MiXCR, listing each CDR3 protein once. The data hold approximately 750,000 distinct CDR3 sequences, with approximately 40% observed a single time. Specimen: PBMCs. The receptor set was obtained from a human donor in good health (CMV status not recorded). Some clones in this sample may be carry-over from other donors' samples. The CDR3 runs from the conserved cysteine through the conserved F or W. The D gene is left open where the match is weak. Clone sizes are given selectively: once, few, many, or a class where the clone is expanded.

abundance: NA
d_gene: TRBD1
len: 15
v_gene: TRBV3-1
j_gene: TRBJ2-1
CDR3nt: TGTGCCAGCAGCCAATCCCGACAGGGGGCGACTGAGCAGTTCTTC
CDR3aa: CASSQSRQGATEQFF

abundance: NA
d_gene: NA
len: 17
v_gene: TRBV4-1
j_gene: TRBJ1-6
CDR3nt: TGCGCCAGCAGCTATCTAAACACTGGCTCCTATAATTCACCCCTCCACTTT
CDR3aa: CASSYLNTGSYNSPLHF

abundance: NA
d_gene: NA
len: 12
v_gene: TRBV20-1
j_gene: TRBJ2-3
CDR3nt: TGCAGTGCTAGAGTCGGACCCCGAGGGCAGTATTTT
CDR3aa: CSARVGPRGQYF

abundance: NA
d_gene: NA
len: 14
v_gene: TRBV5-1
j_gene: TRBJ2-5
CDR3nt: TGCGCCAGCAGCTCTGGGACACCGGGAGAGACCCAGTACTTC
CDR3aa: CASSSGTPGETQYF

abundance: NA
d_gene: TRBD2
len: 16
v_gene: TRBV5-4
j_gene: TRBJ2-1
CDR3nt: TGTGCCAGCAGCTTGTCTCTAGCGGGAGGCCGCAGGGAGCAGTTCTTC
CDR3aa: CASSLSLAGGRREQFF

abundance: few
d_gene: TRBD1
len: 12
v_gene: TRBV18
j_gene: TRBJ2-1
CDR3nt: TGTGCCAGCTCAAACAGGGGCGATGAGCAGTTCTTC
CDR3aa: CASSNRGDEQFF

abundance: many
d_gene: NA
len: 17
v_gene: TRBV7-2
j_gene: TRBJ1-2
CDR3nt: TGTGCCAGCAGCTTAGAGGTGACCAGGGTTATCTCAACTGGCTACACCTTC
CDR3aa: CASSLEVTRVISTGYTF

abundance: few
d_gene: NA
len: 14
v_gene: TRBV12-3/TRBV12-4
j_gene: TRBJ1-4
CDR3nt: TGTGCCAGCAGTTCCTCCGTCGTGAATGAAAAACTGTTTTTT
CDR3aa: CASSSSVVNEKLFF

abundance: many
d_gene: NA
len: 12
v_gene: TRBV7-9
j_gene: TRBJ2-1
CDR3nt: TGTGCCAGCAGCTTGAGAATCGCCCTCCAGTTCTTC
CDR3aa: CASSLRIALQFF

abundance: few
d_gene: NA
len: 15
v_gene: TRBV2
j_gene: TRBJ1-5
CDR3nt: TGTGCCAGCAGGGGGGTAGCAGGGAAGAATCAGCCCCAGCATTTT
CDR3aa: CASRGVAGKNQPQHF

abundance: NA
d_gene: NA
len: 16
v_gene: TRBV24-1
j_gene: TRBJ2-2
CDR3nt: TGTGCCACCAGTGACTTGACAGAAGACCTGACCGGGGAGCTGTTTTTT
CDR3aa: CATSDLTEDLTGELFF

abundance: NA
d_gene: NA
len: 15
v_gene: TRBV6-5
j_gene: TRBJ1-1
CDR3nt: TGTGCCAGCAGTTACCAAGGGGCCTCGAACACTGAAGCTTTCTTT
CDR3aa: CASSYQGASNTEAFF